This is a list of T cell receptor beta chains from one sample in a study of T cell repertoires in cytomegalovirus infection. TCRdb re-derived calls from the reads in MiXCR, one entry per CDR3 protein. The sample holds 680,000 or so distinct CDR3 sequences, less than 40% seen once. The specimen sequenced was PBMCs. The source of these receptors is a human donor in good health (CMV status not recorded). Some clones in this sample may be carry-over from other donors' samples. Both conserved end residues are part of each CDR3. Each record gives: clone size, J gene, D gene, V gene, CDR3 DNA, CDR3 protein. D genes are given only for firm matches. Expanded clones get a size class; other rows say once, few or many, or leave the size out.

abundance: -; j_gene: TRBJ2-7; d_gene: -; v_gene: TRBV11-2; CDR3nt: TGTGCCAGCAGCTTAGGGGACCCCGGCTGGGGCTACGAGCAGTACTTC; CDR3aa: CASSLGDPGWGYEQYF
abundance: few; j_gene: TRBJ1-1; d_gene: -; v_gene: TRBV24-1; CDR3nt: TGTGCCACCAGTGATTTGCAACCCGGAAGTCCGAATGCCTTCTCCCTCTGGAACACTGAAGCTTTCTTT; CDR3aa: CATSDLQPGSPNAFSLWNTEAFF
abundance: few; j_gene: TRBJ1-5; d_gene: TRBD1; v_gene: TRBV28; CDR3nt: TGTGCCAGCAGTTTATCAGGGGGCCCCGGGCAGCCCCAGCATTTT; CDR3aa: CASSLSGGPGQPQHF
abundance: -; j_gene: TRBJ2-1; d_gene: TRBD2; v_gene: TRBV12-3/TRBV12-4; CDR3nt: TGTGCCAGCAGTTTTCAGGGCAGTACCGTGACTAGCGGTATTGGGGGTGAGCAGTTCTTC; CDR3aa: CASSFQGSTVTSGIGGEQFF
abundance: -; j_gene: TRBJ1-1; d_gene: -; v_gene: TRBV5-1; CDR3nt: TGCGCCAGCAGCGGGGGGTTTGTTGCCGGAACTGAAGCTTTCTTT; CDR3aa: CASSGGFVAGTEAFF
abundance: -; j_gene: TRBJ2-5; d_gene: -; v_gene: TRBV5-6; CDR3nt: TGTGCCAGCAGCTTGGGCCAGAAACAAGAGACCCAGTACTTC; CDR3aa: CASSLGQKQETQYF
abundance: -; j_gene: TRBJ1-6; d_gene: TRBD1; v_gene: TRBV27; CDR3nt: TGTGCCAGCAGACTCGACAGGGTTGCTTCACCCCTCCACTTT; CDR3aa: CASRLDRVASPLHF
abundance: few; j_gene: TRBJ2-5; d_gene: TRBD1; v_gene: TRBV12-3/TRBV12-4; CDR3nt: TGTGCCAGCAGCAGGGGGAGAGAGACCCAGTACTTC; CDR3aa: CASSRGRETQYF
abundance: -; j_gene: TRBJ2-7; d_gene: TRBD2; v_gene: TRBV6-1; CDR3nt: TGTGCCAGCAGACAGCGCGGTGGCGGGAGGGAGGCCGAGCAGTACTTC; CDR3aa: CASRQRGGGREAEQYF
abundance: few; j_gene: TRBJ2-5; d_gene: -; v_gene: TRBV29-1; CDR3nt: TGCAGCGTTGACGGGGTCGCCCAGTACTTC; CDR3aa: CSVDGVAQYF
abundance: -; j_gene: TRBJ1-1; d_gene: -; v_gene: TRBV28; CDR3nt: TGTGCCAGCAAACTGAACACTGAAGCTTTCTTT; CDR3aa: CASKLNTEAFF
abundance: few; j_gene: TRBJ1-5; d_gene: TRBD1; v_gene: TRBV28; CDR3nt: TGTGCCAGCAGTAAGGGGGCCAGCAATCAGCCCCAGCATTTT; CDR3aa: CASSKGASNQPQHF
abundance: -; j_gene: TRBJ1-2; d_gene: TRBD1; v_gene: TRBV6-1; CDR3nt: TGTGCCAGCAGTCATACCCGGACAGGGGGCTATGGCTACACCTTC; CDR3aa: CASSHTRTGGYGYTF
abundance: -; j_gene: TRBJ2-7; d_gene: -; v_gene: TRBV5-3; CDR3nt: TGTGCCAGCAGCCAACCCGACATCTCCTACGAGCAGTACTTC; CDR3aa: CASSQPDISYEQYF
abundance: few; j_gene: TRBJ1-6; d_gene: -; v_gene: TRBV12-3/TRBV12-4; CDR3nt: TGTGCCAGCAGTTTAGGAAGTGGCAGGCCTGATTCACCCCTCCACTTT; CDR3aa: CASSLGSGRPDSPLHF
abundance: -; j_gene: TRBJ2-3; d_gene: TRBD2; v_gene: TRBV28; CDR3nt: TGTGCCAGCAGTTTCCGACTGAGGGGACTAGAGGCAGATACGCAGTATTTT; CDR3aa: CASSFRLRGLEADTQYF
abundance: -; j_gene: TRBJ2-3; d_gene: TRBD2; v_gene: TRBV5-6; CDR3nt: TGTGCCAGCAGCAGACTAGCCCGCACAGATACGCAGTATTTT; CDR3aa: CASSRLARTDTQYF
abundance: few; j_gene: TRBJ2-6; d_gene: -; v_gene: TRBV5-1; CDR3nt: TGCGCCAGCAGCGTCGCAGGGGCCAACGTCCTGACTTTC; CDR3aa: CASSVAGANVLTF
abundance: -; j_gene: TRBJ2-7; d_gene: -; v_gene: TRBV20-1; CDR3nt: TGCAGTGCTAGCCGACTAACGGATGCCTACGAGCAGTACTTC; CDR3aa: CSASRLTDAYEQYF
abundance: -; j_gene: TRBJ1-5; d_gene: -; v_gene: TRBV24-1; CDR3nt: TGTGCCACCGCGAATCAGCCCCAGCATTTT; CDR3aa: CATANQPQHF
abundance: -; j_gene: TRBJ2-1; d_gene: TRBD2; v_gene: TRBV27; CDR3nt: TGTGCCAGCAGTTGGGGACTAGCGGGGTTTGGGTACAATGAGCAGTTCTTC; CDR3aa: CASSWGLAGFGYNEQFF
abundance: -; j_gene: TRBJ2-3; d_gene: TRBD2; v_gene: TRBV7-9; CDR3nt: TGTGCCAGCAGCCGGCGGGGGGGGATAAGCACAGATACGCAGTATTTT; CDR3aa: CASSRRGGISTDTQYF
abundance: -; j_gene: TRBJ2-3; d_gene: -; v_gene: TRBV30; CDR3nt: TGTGCCTGGAAGTGGGACGGCACAGATACGCAGTATTTT; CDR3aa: CAWKWDGTDTQYF
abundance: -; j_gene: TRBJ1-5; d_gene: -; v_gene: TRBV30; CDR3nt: TGTGCCTGGAGTGTCGTGGGGAGTCAGCCCCAGCATTTT; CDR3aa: CAWSVVGSQPQHF
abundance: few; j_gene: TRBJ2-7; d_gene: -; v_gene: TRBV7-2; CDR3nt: TGTGCCAGCAGCTTAATCTGGGAAACCTACGAGCAGTACTTC; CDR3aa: CASSLIWETYEQYF
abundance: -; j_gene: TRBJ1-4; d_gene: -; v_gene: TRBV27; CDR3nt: TGTGCCAGCAGTGCGGAGATAGAAGTTGAAAAACTGTTTTTT; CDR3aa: CASSAEIEVEKLFF
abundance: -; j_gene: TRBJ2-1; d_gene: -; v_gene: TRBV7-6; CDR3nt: TGTGCCAGCAGCTTAACCCCCGGGGAGGATGAGCAGTTCTTC; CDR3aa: CASSLTPGEDEQFF
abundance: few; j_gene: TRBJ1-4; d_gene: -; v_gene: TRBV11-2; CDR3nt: TGTGCCAGCAGCCCCCCCCTGGGGGACAATGAAAAACTGTTTTTT; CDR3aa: CASSPPLGDNEKLFF
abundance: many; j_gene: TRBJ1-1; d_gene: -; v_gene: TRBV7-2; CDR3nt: TGTGCCAGCAGCTTCTTAGACGGACACACTGAAGCTTTCTTT; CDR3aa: CASSFLDGHTEAFF
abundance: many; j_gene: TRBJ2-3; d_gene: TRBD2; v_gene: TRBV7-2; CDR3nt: TGTGCCAGCAGCCCCGGGACTAGCCTCACAGATACGCAGTATTTT; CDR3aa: CASSPGTSLTDTQYF
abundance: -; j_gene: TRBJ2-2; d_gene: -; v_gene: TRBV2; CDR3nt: TGTGCCAGCAGTGAAGCTGGGGTAGCCCCACCCGGGGAGCTGTTTTTT; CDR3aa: CASSEAGVAPPGELFF
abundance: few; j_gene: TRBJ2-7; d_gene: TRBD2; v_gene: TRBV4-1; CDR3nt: TGCGCCAGCAGCCAAGAGTCTAGCGGGGTGTACGAGCAGTACTTC; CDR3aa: CASSQESSGVYEQYF
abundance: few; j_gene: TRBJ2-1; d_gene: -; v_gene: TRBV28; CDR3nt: TGTGCCAGCAGTTTAACCAGCCACCCCCCGACCTACAATGAGCAGTTCTTC; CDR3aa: CASSLTSHPPTYNEQFF
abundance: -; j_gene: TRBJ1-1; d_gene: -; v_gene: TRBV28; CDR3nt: TGTGCCAGCAGCCCGGGGGCACGGGAGACTGAAGCTTTCTTT; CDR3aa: CASSPGARETEAFF
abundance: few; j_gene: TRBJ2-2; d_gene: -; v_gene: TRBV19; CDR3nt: TGTGCCAGTAGTATATCTGGCGGCGGGCAAGTGTCGAACACCGGGGAGCTGTTTTTT; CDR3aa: CASSISGGGQVSNTGELFF
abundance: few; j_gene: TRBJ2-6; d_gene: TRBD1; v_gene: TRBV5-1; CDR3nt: TGCGCCAGCAGCTTGCGGGGACAGCAGGCCTCTGGGGCCAACGTCCTGACTTTC; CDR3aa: CASSLRGQQASGANVLTF
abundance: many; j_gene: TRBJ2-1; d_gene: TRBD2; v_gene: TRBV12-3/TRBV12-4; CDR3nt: TGTGCCAGCACCGAGGGAGGGTCTGGGGACAATGAGCAGTTCTTC; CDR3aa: CASTEGGSGDNEQFF
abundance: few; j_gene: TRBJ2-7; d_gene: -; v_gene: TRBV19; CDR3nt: TGTGCCAGTAGAGCTTCCGGGCCACACTACGAGCAGTACTTC; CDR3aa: CASRASGPHYEQYF
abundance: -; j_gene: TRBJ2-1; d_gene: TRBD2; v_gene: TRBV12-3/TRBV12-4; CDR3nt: TGTGCCAGCAGCCCGGGGTGGCGGGAGGGAGGGCAAACAAATGAGCAGTTCTTC; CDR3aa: CASSPGWREGGQTNEQFF
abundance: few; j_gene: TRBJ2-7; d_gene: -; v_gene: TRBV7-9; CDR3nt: TGTGCCAGCAGCTTAATTGGCAGGGGTTCCTACGAGCAGTACTTC; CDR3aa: CASSLIGRGSYEQYF
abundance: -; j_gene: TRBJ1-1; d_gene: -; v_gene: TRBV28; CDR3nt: TGTGCCAGCAGTTTAGGGGGGTCTGAGGAAGCTTTCTTT; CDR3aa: CASSLGGSEEAFF
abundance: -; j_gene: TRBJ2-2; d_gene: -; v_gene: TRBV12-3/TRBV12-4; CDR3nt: TGTGCCAGCAGTTTAAAAGCAGGATCCGGACTTAACACCGGGGAGCTGTTTTTT; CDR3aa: CASSLKAGSGLNTGELFF
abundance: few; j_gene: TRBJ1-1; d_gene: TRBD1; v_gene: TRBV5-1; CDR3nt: TGCGCCAGCAGCTCGACAGGGGGCGCAGCCACTGAAGCTTTCTTT; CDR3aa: CASSSTGGAATEAFF
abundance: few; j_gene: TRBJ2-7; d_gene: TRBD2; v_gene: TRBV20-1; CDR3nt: TGCAGTGCTAGTGGACTAGTGGACGAGCAGTACTTC; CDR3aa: CSASGLVDEQYF
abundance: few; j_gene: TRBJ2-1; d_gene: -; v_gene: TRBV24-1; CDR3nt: TGTGCCACCAGTGATGGGGACTCCTCCTACAATGAGCAGTTCTTC; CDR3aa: CATSDGDSSYNEQFF
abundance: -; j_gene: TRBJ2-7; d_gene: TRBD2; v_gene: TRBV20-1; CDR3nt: TGCAGTGCTATTATTAGCGGGACCTACGAGCAGTACTTC; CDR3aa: CSAIISGTYEQYF
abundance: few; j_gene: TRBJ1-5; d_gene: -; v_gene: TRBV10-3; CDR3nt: TGTGCCATCAGTGAGAATACGGGCAATCAGCCCCAGCATTTT; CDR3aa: CAISENTGNQPQHF
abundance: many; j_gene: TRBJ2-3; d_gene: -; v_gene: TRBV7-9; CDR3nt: TGTGCCAGCAGCTTTCCGCTAGATACGCAGTATTTT; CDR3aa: CASSFPLDTQYF
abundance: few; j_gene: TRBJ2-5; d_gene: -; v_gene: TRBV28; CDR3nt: TGTGCCAGCAGCCAATCAACAGGAAATCAAGAGACCCAGTACTTC; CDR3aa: CASSQSTGNQETQYF
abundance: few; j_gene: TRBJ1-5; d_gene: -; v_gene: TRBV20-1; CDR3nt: TGCAGTGCTAGTTCGATGGGGCGAGGACAGCCCCAGCATTTT; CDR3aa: CSASSMGRGQPQHF
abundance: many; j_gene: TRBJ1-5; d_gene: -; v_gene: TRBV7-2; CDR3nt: TGTGCCAGCAGCTTAGCGCGGGGCAATCAGCCCCAGCATTTT; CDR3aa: CASSLARGNQPQHF
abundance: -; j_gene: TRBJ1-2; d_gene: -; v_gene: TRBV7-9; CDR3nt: TGTGCCAGCAGCCGCAGCAACGACATGGGCTACACCTTC; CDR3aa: CASSRSNDMGYTF